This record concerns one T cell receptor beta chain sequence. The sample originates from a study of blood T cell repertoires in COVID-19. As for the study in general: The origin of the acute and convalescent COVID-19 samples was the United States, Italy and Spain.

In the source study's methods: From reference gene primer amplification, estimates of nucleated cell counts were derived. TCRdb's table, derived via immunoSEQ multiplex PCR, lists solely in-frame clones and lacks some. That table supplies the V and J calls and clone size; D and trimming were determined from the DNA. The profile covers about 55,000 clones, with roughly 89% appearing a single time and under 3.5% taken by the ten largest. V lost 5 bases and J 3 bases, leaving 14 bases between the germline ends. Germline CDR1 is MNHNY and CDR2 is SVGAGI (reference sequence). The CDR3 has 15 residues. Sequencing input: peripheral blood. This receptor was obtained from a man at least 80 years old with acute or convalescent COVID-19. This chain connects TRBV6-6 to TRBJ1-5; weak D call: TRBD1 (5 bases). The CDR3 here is CASSGGDSNNQPQHF. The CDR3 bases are TGTGCCAGCAGTGGGGGGGATTCGAACAATCAGCCCCAGCATTTT.